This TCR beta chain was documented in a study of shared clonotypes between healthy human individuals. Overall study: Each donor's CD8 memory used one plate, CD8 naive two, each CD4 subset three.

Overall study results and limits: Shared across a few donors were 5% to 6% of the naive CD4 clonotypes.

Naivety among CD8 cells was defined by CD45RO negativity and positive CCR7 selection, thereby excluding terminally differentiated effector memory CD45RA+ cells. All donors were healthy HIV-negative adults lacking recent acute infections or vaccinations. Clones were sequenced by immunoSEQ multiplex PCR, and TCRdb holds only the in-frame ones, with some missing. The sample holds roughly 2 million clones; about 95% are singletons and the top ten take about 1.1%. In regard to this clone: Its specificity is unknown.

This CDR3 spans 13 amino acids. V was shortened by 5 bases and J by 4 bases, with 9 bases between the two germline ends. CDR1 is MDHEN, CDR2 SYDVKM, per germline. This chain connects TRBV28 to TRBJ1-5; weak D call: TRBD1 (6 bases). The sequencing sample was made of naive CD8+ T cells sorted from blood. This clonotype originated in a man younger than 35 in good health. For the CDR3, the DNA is TGTGCCAGCAGTGACACAGGGAATCAGCCCCAGCATTTT. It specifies CASSDTGNQPQHF.